This T cell receptor beta chain came from a study of blood T cell repertoires in COVID-19. Study context: Sites across the United States, Italy and Spain contributed samples from acute and convalescent COVID-19. PBMCs, B-cell-depleted T cells, or T cells provided the cDNA or gDNA that made up the material.

Germline loops: CDR1 SGHAT, CDR2 FQNNGV. Between the trimmed V and J ends, which lost 1 base and 3 bases, there was a span of 22 bases. The CDR3 contains 18 residues. Per the original data handling: Nucleated cell number was recorded as an estimate derived from reference gene primer amplification. Clones were read by immunoSEQ multiplex PCR, and TCRdb kept only the in-frame ones, dropping some. Clonal size and the V and J genes are those of that table, whereas D and trimming came from the DNA. The sample yields 85,000 to 130,000 clones, roughly nine tenths seen once. The sample taken for sequencing was peripheral blood. V usage is TRBV11-2 and J usage is TRBJ2-7, with a weak D call TRBD1 (6 bases). The source of this sequence is a human donor in a cohort sampled during active COVID-19. The CDR3 coding sequence is TGTGCCAGCAGCTTAGGCGCAGGGGACCCGACCTTTTACTACGAGCAGTACTTC. Encoded protein: CASSLGAGDPTFYYEQYF. Full variable domain (remainder filled in from reference TRBV11-2 and TRBJ2-7): EAGVAQSPRYKIIEKRQSVAFWCNPISGHATLYWYQQILGQGPKLLIQFQNNGVVDDSQLPKDRFSAERLKGVDSTLKIQPAKLEDSAVYLCASSLGAGDPTFYYEQYFGPGTRLTVT.